This TCR beta chain was identified during a study of CD4 T cells in relation to SARS-CoV-2 and coronaviruses. For the study at large: After around 10 days of antigen culture, PBMC TCR beta CDR3s were sequenced.

This clone was seen a handful of times. No antigen is known for it. TCRdb's copy holds only in-frame clones and misses some; the assay was immunoSEQ multiplex PCR. The sample lists about 24,000 clones, about 75% occurring once. The CDR3 totals 18 residues. The germline gives CDR1 MGHRA, CDR2 YSYEKL. The ends lost 4 bases at V and 0 bases at J; junction bases unmatched: 12. Unexposed donor CD4+ T cells date from about 2011-2018, before the COVID-19 pandemic. CD4+ T cells were isolated from the cells after about nine days of culture. Sequencing was done on a sample of CD4+ T cells from PBMCs, cultured in vitro. This receptor was identified in a human donor in good health. This chain uses TRBV4-1 with TRBJ2-7; the match to TRBD2 covers 10 bases. As DNA, the CDR3 is TGCGCCAGCAGCCCTTGGGGGCGACTAGCGGGCGACTCCTACGAGCAGTACTTC. Protein sequence: CASSPWGRLAGDSYEQYF.